This T cell receptor beta chain was sequenced during a study of breast tumors, draining lymph nodes, adjacent tissues. Study-level points and caveats: Data only fit, rather than demonstrated, lymph node origin of most tumor T cells.

This clonotype was counted only a few times. Its antigen remains unknown. Since the CDR3 does not end with the conserved phenylalanine or tryptophan, this likely comes from a read error. TCRdb re-analysed the multiplex PCR reads in MiXCR, keeping a single row per CDR3 protein. The data hold under 150,000 distinct CDR3 sequences, with approximately 22% observed a single time. Breast cancer patients provided tissue from their axillary draining lymph nodes. In germline, CDR1 is WSHSY, CDR2 SAAADI. V was pared by 3 bases and J by 7 bases, with 12 bases between. The CDR3 sequence is 14 residues long. The sequenced sample consisted of axillary lymph node tissue. The rearrangement uses TRBV10-2 and TRBJ1-4; D not certain. The sequence was obtained from a female donor with breast cancer. Some clones in this sample may be carry-over from other donors' samples. CDR3 region: CASSEGGFPEKLFS. In DNA form, the CDR3 reads TGCGCCAGCAGTGAAGGAGGCTTCCCTGAAAAACTGTTTTCT.